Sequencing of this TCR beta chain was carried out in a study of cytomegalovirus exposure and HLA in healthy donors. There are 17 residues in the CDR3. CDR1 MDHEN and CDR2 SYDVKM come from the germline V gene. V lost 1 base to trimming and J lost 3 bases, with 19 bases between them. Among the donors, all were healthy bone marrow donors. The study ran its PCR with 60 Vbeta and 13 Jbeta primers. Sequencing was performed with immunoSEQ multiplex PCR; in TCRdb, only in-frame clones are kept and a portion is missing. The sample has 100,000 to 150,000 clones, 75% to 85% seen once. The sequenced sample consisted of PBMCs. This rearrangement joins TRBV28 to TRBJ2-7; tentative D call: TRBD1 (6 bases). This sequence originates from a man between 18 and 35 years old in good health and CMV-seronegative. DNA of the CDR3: TGTGCCAGCAGTTTATCTTCCTTTGGACAGCAGATCTACGAGCAGTACTTC. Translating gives CASSLSSFGQQIYEQYF.